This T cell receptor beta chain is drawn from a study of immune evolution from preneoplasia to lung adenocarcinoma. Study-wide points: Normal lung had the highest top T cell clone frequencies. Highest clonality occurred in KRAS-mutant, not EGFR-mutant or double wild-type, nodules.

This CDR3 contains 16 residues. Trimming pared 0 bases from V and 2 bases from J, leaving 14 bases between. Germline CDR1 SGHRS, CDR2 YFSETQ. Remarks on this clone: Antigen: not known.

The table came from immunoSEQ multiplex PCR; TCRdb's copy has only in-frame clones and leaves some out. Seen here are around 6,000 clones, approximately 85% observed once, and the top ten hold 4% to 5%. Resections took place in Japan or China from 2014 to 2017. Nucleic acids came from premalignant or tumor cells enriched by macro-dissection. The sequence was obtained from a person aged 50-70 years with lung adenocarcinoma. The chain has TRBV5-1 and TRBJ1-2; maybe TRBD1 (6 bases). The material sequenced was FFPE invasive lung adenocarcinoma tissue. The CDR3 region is CASSLGPGHRNYGYTF. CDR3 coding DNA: TGCGCCAGCAGCTTGGGACCGGGACACCGAAACTATGGCTACACCTTC. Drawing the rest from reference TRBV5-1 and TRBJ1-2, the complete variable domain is KAGVTQTPRYLIKTRGQQVTLSCSPISGHRSVSWYQQTPGQGLQFLFEYFSETQRNKGNFPGRFSGRQFSNSRSEMNVSTLELGDSALYLCASSLGPGHRNYGYTFGSGTRLTVV.